Below are 5 T cell receptor beta chains sequenced from a single sample in a study of graft-versus-host responses after intestinal transplantation. These receptors have no identified antigens. Libraries were prepared by immunoSEQ multiplex PCR; TCRdb keeps only in-frame clonotypes and omits some of them. Of under 75,000 clones in the sample, around 89% were seen once. Here the sequenced sample was unstimulated CD8+ T cells sorted from spleen or lymph node cells, taken before transplant. Source of these receptors: a human donor who was the organ donor for an intestinal transplant.

The CDR3 sequence is CASSLESGEAFF. Here the CDR3 DNA reads TGTGCCAGCAGTTTAGAGTCAGGTGAAGCTTTCTTT. This rearrangement joins TRBV6-5 to TRBJ1-1; D is ambiguous. The germline V gene has CDR1 MNHEY and CDR2 SVGAGI. V was cut by 4 bases and J by 7 bases, with 10 bases left in between. CDR3 length: 12 residues.

The V call is TRBV4-2, the J call TRBJ2-1; TRBD2 agrees at 9 bases. The CDR3 runs to 17 residues. CDR1 and CDR2 from the germline V gene are LGHNA and YNFKEQ. V lost 0 bases, J lost 8 bases, and 11 bases stayed unmatched. CDR3 DNA: TGTGCCAGCAGCCAAGATCTAAGCGGGGGGCCGTCGGATGAGCAGTTCTTC. Translation gives CASSQDLSGGPSDEQFF.

This clone has only one observation. The chain couples TRBV11-2 to TRBJ2-7; TRBD1 is a possible D gene (6 bases). CDR1 SGHAT and CDR2 FQNNGV come from the germline V gene. Trimming removed 4 bases from V and 2 bases from J, with 9 bases in between. This CDR3 has 13 residues. The DNA of the CDR3 is TGTGCCAGCAGCTCTACAGGGCCCTACGAGCAGTACGTC. Translated, it gives CASSSTGPYEQYV.

This sequence joins TRBV5-4 and TRBJ2-7; D not certain. The ends were cut back, 0 bases at V and 4 bases at J, with 8 bases in the middle. The CDR3 spans 13 residues. The germline CDR1 and CDR2 sequences are SGHNT and YYREEE (reference sequence). CDR3 protein: CASSLDIGYEQYV. The CDR3 DNA reads TGTGCCAGCAGCTTGGATATCGGGTACGAGCAGTACGTC.

The rearrangement uses TRBV28 and TRBJ1-2, with 9 nucleotides matching TRBD1. Germline CDR1 MDHEN, CDR2 SYDVKM. The J segment lost 2 bases and the V segment lost 5 bases, leaving 9 bases of the junction unmatched. The CDR3 totals 16 residues. CDR3 coding DNA: TGTGCCAGCAGTCCGGGCCGGGACAGGGAAAACTATGGCTACACCTTC. Protein sequence: CASSPGRDRENYGYTF.